The 16 T cell receptor beta chains given below trace back to one sample, sequenced in a study of T-cell reconstitution after alpha-beta-depleted transplantation in children. Preparation of the TCRbeta library involved a method that used unique molecular identifiers. Using its own MiXCR run on the PCR reads, TCRdb lists one record per CDR3 protein. The sample holds almost 500,000 distinct CDR3 sequences; about 12% are singletons and the top ten take around 5.8%. The sequences come from PBMCs from the stem cell graft donor, collected from the stem cell graft. These receptors all stem from a human donor who donated a stem cell graft to a child with combined immunodeficiency.

In this sample, this clonotype turned up a few times. The chain is built from TRBV4-3 and TRBJ2-1; 10 nucleotides line up with TRBD2. Germline loops: CDR1 LGHNA, CDR2 YSLEER. The length of the CDR3 is 18 residues. The ends lost 0 bases at V and 6 bases at J; junction bases unmatched: 11. The CDR3 spells CASSQDYTWTSGLNEQFF. CDR3 sequence (DNA): TGCGCCAGCAGCCAAGATTATACGTGGACTAGCGGCCTCAATGAGCAGTTCTTC.

The CDR3 here is CAWSLSQWEQFF. The DNA for the CDR3 is TGTGCCTGGAGCCTTTCTCAATGGGAGCAGTTCTTC. The chain employs TRBV30 and TRBJ2-1; no clear D. Per the germline V gene, CDR1 is GTSNPN and CDR2 is SVGIG (reference sequence). V gave up 3 bases and J gave up 10 bases, with 13 bases separating them. The CDR3 has 12 residues.

This clonotype was seen only a few times. The chain couples TRBV12-3 or TRBV12-4 to TRBJ2-7; a possible D gene is TRBD2 (6 bases). CDR3 size: 13 residues. The V end lost 4 bases, the J end lost 6 bases, and 13 bases lay between the germline ends. The CDR3 here is CASSSGLNSEQYF. In DNA form, the CDR3 reads TGTGCCAGCAGTTCTGGACTAAACTCCGAGCAGTACTTC.

The rearrangement uses TRBV29-1 and TRBJ2-3; tentative D call: TRBD1 (6 bases). The CDR3 spans 15 residues. The ends were cut back, 2 bases at V and 0 bases at J, with 12 bases in the middle. Germline CDR1 reads SQVTM; CDR2 reads ANQGSEA. DNA for the CDR3: TGCAGCGTTGAATCCCAACAGGGTAGCACAGATACGCAGTATTTT. It encodes CSVESQQGSTDTQYF.

The genes are TRBV29-1 and TRBJ2-7, with TRBD1 matching 8 bases. CDR1 is SQVTM and CDR2 is ANQGSEA in the germline V gene. There are 13 residues in the CDR3. Trimming cost V 6 bases and J 4 bases; bases outside gene matches: 8. The CDR3 here is CSVQDRVRYEQYF. The CDR3 DNA sequence: TGCAGCGTCCAGGACAGGGTACGATACGAGCAGTACTTC.

This clonotype was observed a handful of times. V is TRBV20-1 and J is TRBJ2-3; a possible D gene is TRBD2 (6 bases). CDR1 is DFQATT, CDR2 SNEGSKA, per germline (reference sequence). The CDR3 covers 14 residues. Trimming removed 5 bases at V and 2 bases at J, with 14 bases between. The CDR3 loop is CSAGGLAYTDTQYF. In DNA, the CDR3 is TGCAGTGCTGGGGGACTTGCTTACACAGATACGCAGTATTTT.

This clonotype was seen more than once but under ten times. The chain recombines TRBV5-1 with TRBJ2-1; 10 bases align to TRBD2. The CDR3 spans 19 residues. J was trimmed by 6 bases and V by 0 bases; bases with no gene match: 15. Germline lookup yields CDR1 SGHRS and CDR2 YFSETQ. The CDR3 spells CASSLGASGRVQRGNEQFF. CDR3 DNA: TGCGCCAGCAGCTTGGGGGCTAGCGGGAGAGTACAGCGGGGCAATGAGCAGTTCTTC. Full variable domain (rest looked up from reference TRBV5-1 and TRBJ2-1): KAGVTQTPRYLIKTRGQQVTLSCSPISGHRSVSWYQQTPGQGLQFLFEYFSETQRNKGNFPGRFSGRQFSNSRSEMNVSTLELGDSALYLCASSLGASGRVQRGNEQFFGPGTRLTVL.

The chain carries TRBV12-3 or TRBV12-4 and TRBJ2-7; D tentatively reads TRBD1 or TRBD2 (5 bases each). CDR3 length equals 16 residues. V shed 7 bases and J shed 6 bases, with 25 bases lying between them. The CDR3 sequence: CASTGGWQARLGEQYF. DNA of the CDR3: TGTGCCAGCACTGGGGGATGGCAGGCCCGACTCGGCGAGCAGTACTTC.

This clonotype occurred a few times. The rearrangement links TRBV2 to TRBJ2-7, with TRBD1 matching 9 bases. CDR3 length equals 15 residues. Germline CDR1 and CDR2: SNHLY and FYNNEI. V shed 2 bases, J shed 2 bases, and the junction held 4 bases outside the gene matches. The CDR3 loop is CASSESQGAPYEQYF. The CDR3 DNA reads as TGTGCCAGCAGTGAATCACAGGGGGCCCCCTACGAGCAGTACTTC.

The genes are TRBV18 and TRBJ2-3, with TRBD1 identical over 8 bases. Germline V lookup: CDR1 KGHSH, CDR2 LQKENI. The CDR3 runs 16 residues. The V gene end was trimmed by 3 bases and the J gene end by 2 bases; junction bases not matched to a gene: 7. In DNA, the CDR3 is TGTGCCAGCTCACCTCCGACAGGGGATCTCACAGATACGCAGTATTTT. Its translation is CASSPPTGDLTDTQYF.

This clonotype appeared a few times. The J gene is TRBJ2-3, the V gene TRBV2; possibly TRBD2 for D (5 bases). This CDR3 has 16 amino acids. Germline-derived CDR1 and CDR2 are SNHLY and FYNNEI. Trimming cost V 1 base and J 4 bases, with 15 bases left between them. Here the CDR3 reads CASSEGLPMAADTQYF. Written as DNA, the CDR3 is TGTGCCAGCAGTGAAGGACTACCCATGGCCGCAGATACGCAGTATTTT.

The sample holds a few counts of this clonotype. The chain links TRBV12-3 or TRBV12-4 to TRBJ2-7; 9 positions match TRBD1. CDR3 length: 17 amino acids. The J segment lost 3 bases and the V segment lost 8 bases, leaving 17 bases of the junction unmatched. CDR3 in amino acids: CASVQGASQLTDYEQYF. CDR3 in DNA: TGTGCCAGCGTACAGGGGGCCTCACAACTGACTGACTACGAGCAGTACTTC.

The CDR3 bases are TGTGCCAGCAGTTCAAACATCGAAAACATTCAGTACTTC. Its translation: CASSSNIENIQYF. The chain links TRBV6-2 or TRBV6-3 to TRBJ2-4; no definite D call. The length of the CDR3 is 13 residues. The V gene's germline CDR1 is MNHEY and CDR2 SVGEGT. Trimming cost V 4 bases and J 5 bases, with 9 bases left between them.

There are many counts of this clonotype. The rearrangement joins TRBV7-9 to TRBJ2-2; maybe TRBD1 (6 bases). Trimming took 5 bases from V and 0 from J, leaving 16 bases between them. The CDR3 consists of 17 residues. Germline V gene lookup returns CDR1 SEHNR and CDR2 FQNEAQ (reference sequence). The chain's CDR3 is CASSTRYGQSNTGELFF. DNA for the CDR3: TGTGCCAGCAGCACACGGTATGGACAGTCGAACACCGGGGAGCTGTTTTTT.

Only a few counts were recorded for this clonotype. The chain uses TRBV15 and TRBJ2-4; D is undetermined. There are 16 residues in the CDR3. Germline V gene lookup returns CDR1 LNHNV and CDR2 YYDKDF (reference sequence). The V end lost 0 bases, the J end lost 0 bases, and 9 bases lay between the germline ends. The DNA for the CDR3 is TGTGCCACCAGCAGAGATTTTGCAATAGCCAAAAACATTCAGTACTTC. Translation gives CATSRDFAIAKNIQYF.

This clonotype was detected a few times. The chain is built from TRBV4-1 and TRBJ2-7; no definite D call. Germline values: CDR1 MGHRA, CDR2 YSYEKL. CDR3 size: 14 residues. The ends were cut back, 0 bases at V and 1 base at J, with 7 bases in the middle. The CDR3 DNA sequence: TGCGCCAGCAGCCAAGAACTCCTTTCCTACGAGCAGTACTTC. Translating it yields CASSQELLSYEQYF.